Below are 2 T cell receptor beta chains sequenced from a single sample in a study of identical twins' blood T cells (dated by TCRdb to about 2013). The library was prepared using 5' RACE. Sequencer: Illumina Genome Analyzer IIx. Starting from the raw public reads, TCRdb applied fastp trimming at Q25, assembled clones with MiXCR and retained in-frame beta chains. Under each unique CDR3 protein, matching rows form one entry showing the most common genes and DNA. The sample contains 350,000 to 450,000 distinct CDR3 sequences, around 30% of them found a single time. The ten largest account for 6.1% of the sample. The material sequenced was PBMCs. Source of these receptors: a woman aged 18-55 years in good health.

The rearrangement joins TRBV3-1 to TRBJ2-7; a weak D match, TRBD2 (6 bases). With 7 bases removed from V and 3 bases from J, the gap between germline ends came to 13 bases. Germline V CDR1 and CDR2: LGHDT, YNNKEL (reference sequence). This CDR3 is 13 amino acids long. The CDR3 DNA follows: TGTGCCAGCACTCCGGGGGAGGTCTACGAGCAGTACTTC. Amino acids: CASTPGEVYEQYF.

The CDR3 sequence is CSARTSGRRTDTQYF. The DNA of the CDR3 is TGCAGTGCTAGGACTAGCGGGAGACGCACAGATACGCAGTATTTT. The chain recombines TRBV20-1 with TRBJ2-3, with 12 bases matching TRBD2. With V trimmed by 3 bases and J by 1 base, 2 bases remained unmatched. Germline lookup yields CDR1 DFQATT and CDR2 SNEGSKA (reference sequence). This CDR3 has 15 amino acids.